Presented here are 29 T cell receptor beta chains from one specimen sequenced in a study of beta chain features in type 1 diabetes. Overall study findings and caveats: People with Type 1 diabetes carried modestly yet significantly shorter TCRB CDR3s in all four CD4+ subsets.

Their antigens remain unidentified. The entirety of the isolated RNA underwent reverse transcription, so expressed TCRB transcripts were sequenced. Produced via immunoSEQ multiplex PCR; TCRdb's table is partial and in-frame only. Of around 250,000 clones listed, approximately 13% are singletons. Input material: naive CD4+ T cells from blood. The origin of the receptors is a man aged 25 to 40 with type 1 diabetes.

The gene calls are TRBV9 and TRBJ2-3; possible D gene TRBD1, 5 bases. The germline gives CDR1 SGDLS, CDR2 YYNGEE. CDR3 size: 15 residues. Between the trimmed V and J ends, which lost 1 base and 2 bases, there was a span of 11 bases. The DNA for the CDR3 is TGTGCCAGCAGCGTACCAGGACACCCCACAGATACGCAGTATTTT. It translates to CASSVPGHPTDTQYF.

The V gene is TRBV6-1, the J gene TRBJ2-3, with D unclear. This CDR3 is 11 amino acids long. V lost 11 bases and J 5 bases, leaving 11 bases between the germline ends. CDR1 MNHNS and CDR2 SASEGT come from the germline V gene. In nucleotides, the CDR3 is TGTGCCGGATTACGCGGAGATACGCAGTATTTT. As protein: CAGLRGDTQYF.

The chain employs TRBV18 and TRBJ1-2; D perhaps matches TRBD1 (5 bases). Trimming stripped 0 bases from V and 1 base from J, with 6 bases between. This CDR3 region has 14 residues. The germline gives CDR1 KGHSH, CDR2 LQKENI. This chain's CDR3 is CASSPPGLNYGYTF. CDR3 coding DNA: TGTGCCAGCTCACCACCGGGGCTTAACTATGGCTACACCTTC.

This clone came up a few times. CDR3 nucleotides: TGTGCCAGCAGCCAGGTGACAGGGGGCGCGGATACGCAGTATTTT. Residues: CASSQVTGGADTQYF. This chain connects TRBV4-2 to TRBJ2-3; the match to TRBD1 covers 10 bases. Losses at the gene ends were 3 bases for V and 6 bases for J; bases not matched to a gene: 6. In germline, CDR1 is LGHNA, CDR2 YNFKEQ. The CDR3 is made up of 15 amino acids.

The chain recombines TRBV6-5 with TRBJ2-7; a weak D match, TRBD1 (6 bases). CDR1 is MNHEY and CDR2 is SVGAGI in the germline V gene. The CDR3 is made up of 12 amino acids. V lost 5 bases and J lost 8, with 13 bases in between. The CDR3 DNA follows: TGTGCCAGCAGTACCACAGGGAGCCAGCAGTACTTC. Amino acid sequence: CASSTTGSQQYF.

In its sample, this clone was seen a few times. The chain carries TRBV7-9 and TRBJ2-3; TRBD2 aligns across 8 bases. In germline, CDR1 is SEHNR, CDR2 FQNEAQ (reference sequence). Germline trimming cut 2 bases from V and 4 bases from J; bases unmatched to any gene: 5. The CDR3 is 15 residues long. The CDR3 DNA reads TGTGCCAGCAGCTTACAGCGGGGGTCCGCAGATACGCAGTATTTT. Translated: CASSLQRGSADTQYF.

The chain carries TRBV7-2 and TRBJ2-3; TRBD2 matches 10 bases. This CDR3 is 16 amino acids long. The germline V gene has CDR1 SGHTA and CDR2 FQGNSA. V dropped 3 bases and J dropped 6; count of bases not matched to a gene: 9. In DNA form, the CDR3 reads TGTGCCAGCAGCTTGAACTCAGCGGGAGGGCCCGATACGCAGTATTTT. Protein: CASSLNSAGGPDTQYF. Together with reference TRBV7-2 and TRBJ2-3, the CDR3 gives the full variable domain: GAGVSQSPSNKVTEKGKDVELRCDPISGHTALYWYRQSLGQGLEFLIYFQGNSAPDKSGLPSDRFSAERTGGSVSTLTIQRTQQEDSAVYLCASSLNSAGGPDTQYFGPGTRLTVL.

The gene calls are TRBV2 and TRBJ1-5; the match to TRBD1 covers 8 bases. The CDR3 sequence is 14 residues long. Germline CDR1 is SNHLY and CDR2 is FYNNEI. The trim removed 5 bases at V and 1 base at J, leaving 1 base unmatched. The CDR3 loop is CASSRTGSNQPQHF. The DNA for the CDR3 is TGTGCCAGCAGTCGGACAGGGAGCAATCAGCCCCAGCATTTT.

In its sample, this clone was seen a few times. Here the CDR3 reads CASSVSEHKLFF. The CDR3 DNA reads as TGTGCCAGCAGTGTATCCGAGCATAAACTGTTTTTT. The gene calls are TRBV6-1 and TRBJ1-4; D ambiguous. The V and J ends lost 4 bases and 11 bases respectively, with 11 bases between them. Germline CDR1 and CDR2: MNHNS and SASEGT. This CDR3 spans 12 amino acids.

The sample holds a few counts of this clone. The CDR3 bases are TGCGCCAGCAGCCGAGTCTTAGGACAGGGGAATCAGCCCCAGCATTTT. Protein sequence: CASSRVLGQGNQPQHF. The genes are TRBV4-1 and TRBJ1-5; TRBD1 agrees at 9 bases. V dropped 4 bases and J dropped 4; count of bases not matched to a gene: 8. The CDR3 is 16 amino acids. Germline assignment: CDR1 MGHRA and CDR2 YSYEKL.

The V call is TRBV5-4, the J call TRBJ2-7, with 7 bases that match TRBD1. Germline V gives CDR1 SGHNT, CDR2 YYREEE (reference sequence). The trim removed 0 bases at V and 2 bases at J, leaving 5 bases unmatched. The CDR3 covers 15 residues. CDR3 nucleotides: TGTGCCAGCAGCTTGGAGACAGGGATACCCTACGAGCAGTACTTC. Translation: CASSLETGIPYEQYF.

The chain links TRBV5-1 to TRBJ1-6; D is ambiguous. The germline V and J ends were trimmed by 4 bases and 5 bases, with 7 bases remaining between them. The CDR3 covers 13 residues. The V gene's germline CDR1 is SGHRS and CDR2 YFSETQ. The CDR3 nucleotides are TGCGCCAGCAGCCGGGTCGATAATTCACCCCTCCACTTT. Its protein is CASSRVDNSPLHF.

The chain carries TRBV30 and TRBJ2-7; TRBD2 agrees at 12 bases. The CDR3 is made up of 15 amino acids. The V segment lost 3 bases and the J segment 1 base; nucleotides outside the gene matches: 4. The germline V gene encodes CDR1 GTSNPN and CDR2 SVGIG (reference sequence). The CDR3 DNA reads TGTGCCTGGAGGAGAGGACTAGCGGGATCCTACGAGCAGTACTTC. Its protein is CAWRRGLAGSYEQYF.

This clone was seen only a few times. The CDR3 region has the DNA TGTGCCAGCAGTGAAGGGGGGGCAGGTGAAAAACTGTTTTTT. Its translation: CASSEGGAGEKLFF. The V and J genes are TRBV25-1 and TRBJ1-4, with D possibly TRBD1 on 6 matching bases. V shed 2 bases and J shed 7 bases, with 11 bases lying between them. The CDR3 is 14 residues long. CDR1 and CDR2 (germline): MGHDK, SYGVNS.

The genes are TRBV27 and TRBJ2-2; 11 bases match TRBD2. Trimming cost V 3 bases and J 4 bases; bases outside gene matches: 4. The CDR3 runs to 16 residues. Germline loops: CDR1 MNHEY, CDR2 SMNVEV (reference sequence). CDR3 bases: TGTGCCAGCAGTTTGTCGACTAGCGGGATCACCGGGGAGCTGTTTTTT. Protein product: CASSLSTSGITGELFF.

This clone was recorded once. The V and J genes are TRBV14 and TRBJ2-4, with 10 bases that match TRBD2. Trimming took 0 bases from V and 6 from J; bases not matched to a gene: 8. The CDR3 extends over 17 amino acids. From germline, CDR1 is SGHDN and CDR2 FVKESK. As DNA, the CDR3 is TGTGCCAGCAGCCAAGATATTAGCGGGGGGCCCTTAAACATTCAGTACTTC. Encoded protein: CASSQDISGGPLNIQYF.

This clone was counted a few times. V gene TRBV18 combines with J gene TRBJ2-5; 12 positions agree with TRBD2. This CDR3 comprises 16 residues. Germline V gene sequence: CDR1 KGHSH, CDR2 LQKENI. Trimming cost V 5 bases and J 5 bases; bases outside gene matches: 9. Here the CDR3 reads CASSERLAGVGETQYF. The DNA for the CDR3 is TGTGCCAGCTCAGAACGACTAGCGGGAGTGGGTGAGACCCAGTACTTC.

V is TRBV6-5 and J is TRBJ2-1; TRBD2 matches at 9 bases. Germline V gene data show CDR1 as MNHEY and CDR2 as SVGAGI. With V trimmed by 6 bases and J by 4 bases, 7 bases remained unmatched. This CDR3 is built from 15 residues. This chain's CDR3 is CASSGGRAEYNEQFF. The CDR3 DNA reads TGTGCCAGCAGCGGCGGGAGGGCGGAGTACAATGAGCAGTTCTTC.

In the case of this clone: Additional DNA sequences in this sample encode the identical CDR3. This chain links TRBV20-1 with TRBJ2-5, with no clear D. The V end was cut by 3 bases, the J end by 5 bases, with 7 bases between. CDR1 and CDR2 from the germline V gene are DFQATT and SNEGSKA (reference sequence). The CDR3 sequence is 11 residues long. Here the CDR3 DNA reads TGCAGTGCTAGCTCCGGGGAGACCCAGTACTTC. This sequence encodes CSASSGETQYF.

This clone was observed a single time. The genes are TRBV6-5 and TRBJ1-1, with 7 bases fitting TRBD1. The germline V gene encodes CDR1 MNHEY and CDR2 SVGAGI. The CDR3 is 14 amino acids. V lost 5 bases, J lost 11 bases, and 14 bases stayed unmatched. In nucleotides, the CDR3 is TGTGCCAGCAGTATCGACTACCAGGGGGTCGGGGCTTTCTTT. Translating it yields CASSIDYQGVGAFF.

This rearrangement joins TRBV7-9 to TRBJ2-3, with 11 bases fitting TRBD2. Germline-derived CDR1 and CDR2 are SEHNR and FQNEAQ (reference sequence). Trimming took 5 bases from V and 1 from J; bases not matched to a gene: 2. The CDR3 is 15 residues long. The CDR3 sequence: CASSRLAGRTDTQYF. The CDR3 nucleotides are TGTGCCAGCAGCCGACTAGCGGGACGCACAGATACGCAGTATTTT.

This clone was counted only a few times. The chain carries TRBV2 and TRBJ1-1; possibly TRBD1 for D (6 bases). CDR1 is SNHLY, CDR2 FYNNEI, per germline. This CDR3 is 13 amino acids long. V shed 6 bases and J shed 6 bases, with 14 bases lying between them. The CDR3 sequence: CASRQGREAEAFF. CDR3 DNA: TGTGCCAGCAGACAGGGAAGAGAGGCTGAAGCTTTCTTT. The full variable domain, in which reference TRBV2 and TRBJ1-1 provide the parts outside the CDR3, is EPEVTQTPSHQVTQMGQEVILRCVPISNHLYFYWYRQILGQKVEFLVSFYNNEISEKSEIFDDQFSVERPDGSNFTLKIRSTKLEDSAMYFCASRQGREAEAFFGQGTRLTVV.

The rearrangement joins TRBV29-1 to TRBJ1-2, with TRBD1 as a possible D gene (5 bases). CDR1 is SQVTM and CDR2 is ANQGSEA in the germline V gene. The V gene lost 4 bases and the J gene lost 3 bases, with 9 bases spanning the gap. The length of the CDR3 is 12 residues. DNA of the CDR3: TGCAGCGTTGTCAGGGCAGACTATGGCTACACCTTC. It translates to CSVVRADYGYTF.

This chain's CDR3 is CASSPLTGGPAGELFF. DNA for the CDR3: TGTGCCAGCAGCCCCCTGACGGGAGGGCCCGCCGGGGAGCTGTTTTTT. The rearrangement links TRBV5-4 to TRBJ2-2; TRBD2 aligns across 8 bases. This CDR3 has 16 residues. Trimming cost V 4 bases and J 6 bases; bases outside gene matches: 11. Germline V gives CDR1 SGHNT, CDR2 YYREEE (reference sequence).

There are a few counts of this clone. The CDR3 coding sequence is TGTGCCAGCAGCGGGGGGGGCGGGCTGGGGAATGAGCAGTTCTTC. This encodes CASSGGGGLGNEQFF. This sequence joins TRBV2 and TRBJ2-1; 8 nucleotides align to TRBD2. This CDR3 is built from 15 residues. From germline, CDR1 is SNHLY and CDR2 FYNNEI. Unmatched junction bases numbered 11, after V lost 6 bases and J lost 7 bases. The whole variable domain, remainder taken from reference TRBV2 and TRBJ2-1, is EPEVTQTPSHQVTQMGQEVILRCVPISNHLYFYWYRQILGQKVEFLVSFYNNEISEKSEIFDDQFSVERPDGSNFTLKIRSTKLEDSAMYFCASSGGGGLGNEQFFGPGTRLTVL.

The chain links TRBV6-1 to TRBJ2-7; 13 bases match TRBD2. The CDR3 runs 15 residues. Germline lookup yields CDR1 MNHNS and CDR2 SASEGT. V shed 8 bases, J shed 1 base, and the junction held 5 bases outside the gene matches. The CDR3, as DNA: TGTGCCAGCGCTAGGACTAGCGGGGGTTCCTACGAGCAGTACTTC. Its protein product is CASARTSGGSYEQYF.

The V call is TRBV19, the J call TRBJ2-2; 9 bases fit TRBD2. V shed 7 bases, J shed 5 bases, and the junction held 11 bases outside the gene matches. This CDR3 has 16 residues. Germline V gene lookup returns CDR1 LNHDA and CDR2 SQIVND (reference sequence). The CDR3 reads CASKDDGLARTGELFF. CDR3 sequence (DNA): TGTGCCAGTAAGGACGATGGACTAGCGAGAACCGGGGAGCTGTTTTTT.

This clone has more than one count but fewer than ten. The rearrangement joins TRBV30 to TRBJ1-4, with 9 positions matching TRBD1. This CDR3 region has 13 residues. V was clipped by 8 bases and J by 8 bases; unmatched bases: 9. Looked up from germline, CDR1 is GTSNPN and CDR2 is SVGIG (reference sequence). The CDR3 DNA follows: TGTGCCGGAACAGGGGGCAGCCAGGAAAAACTGTTTTTT. It specifies CAGTGGSQEKLFF.

The CDR3 coding sequence is TGTGCTAGTGGTAGGTCAGGGGGGACCTACGAGCAGTACTTC. It yields the protein CASGRSGGTYEQYF. The chain uses TRBV12-5 and TRBJ2-7; D is perhaps TRBD1 (7 bases). Germline V gives CDR1 LGHNT, CDR2 FRNRAP. Trimming removed 5 bases at V and 2 bases at J, with 13 bases between. The CDR3 is made up of 14 amino acids.